This T cell receptor beta chain was identified during a study of shared clonotypes between healthy human individuals. Assay execution proceeded at the deep level. Only in-frame clones appear in the TCRdb table, and some are missing; sequencing was by immunoSEQ multiplex PCR. Of hundreds of thousands of clones in the sample, about 96% are singletons; the top ten hold about 0.32%. A remark on this clone: One end of the junction fails to match germline, which may point to a read error.

CDR3 length: 15 amino acids. Per the germline V gene, CDR1 is SGHRS and CDR2 is YFSETQ. Sequencing input: memory CD8+ T cells sorted from blood. Subset in this sample: CD45RO+ cells pooled with CCR7-negative TemRA cells. This chain uses TRBV5-1 with TRBJ2-7, with D possibly being TRBD2 (6 bases). The receptor was derived from a young man in good health. This CDR3 reads CASSLSGTFSHEQYF. CDR3 nucleotide sequence: TGCGCCAGCAGCTTGTCGGGGACTTTCTCCCACGAGCAGTACTTC.